The 5 T cell receptor beta chains reported below all come from one sample, sequenced in a study of cytomegalovirus exposure and HLA in healthy donors. The PCR had 60 Vbeta and 13 Jbeta primers. The protocol was immunoSEQ multiplex PCR, while the TCRdb copy is restricted to in-frame clones and leaves out a portion. Altogether fewer than 250,000 clones are present, 80% to 90% being singletons, with the ten largest covering 2.9%. Sequencing was done on a sample of PBMCs. The source is a man aged 30 to 39 in good health and CMV-seronegative.

The rearrangement uses TRBV7-9 and TRBJ1-5, with D tentatively TRBD1 (6 bases). Germline lookup yields CDR1 SEHNR and CDR2 FQNEAQ (reference sequence). The V and J ends lost 1 base and 9 bases respectively, with 13 bases between them. This CDR3 has 14 amino acids. Here the CDR3 DNA reads TGTGCCAGCAGCTTAGGGCAGGGGAGAGGGCCCCAGCATTTT. It yields the protein CASSLGQGRGPQHF.

The CDR3 coding sequence is TGTGCCAGCAAACAGGGGGCATCTGGAAACACCATATATTTT. As protein: CASKQGASGNTIYF. V usage is TRBV28 and J usage is TRBJ1-3, with 9 positions matching TRBD1. Trimming took 7 bases from V and 1 from J; bases not matched to a gene: 2. CDR1 MDHEN and CDR2 SYDVKM come from the germline V gene. The CDR3 contains 14 residues.

This clone was observed a handful of times. The chain combines TRBV27 with TRBJ1-2, with 7 bases aligning to TRBD1. V was clipped by 3 bases and J by 7 bases; unmatched bases: 5. Germline V lookup: CDR1 MNHEY, CDR2 SMNVEV (reference sequence). The CDR3 contains 13 residues. The CDR3 here is CASSFRGSGGYTF. The CDR3 DNA reads as TGTGCCAGCAGTTTCAGGGGGTCAGGTGGCTACACCTTC.

This chain joins TRBV19 and TRBJ1-1; D possibly corresponds to TRBD1 (5 bases). Germline lookup yields CDR1 LNHDA and CDR2 SQIVND (reference sequence). With 5 bases removed from V and 2 bases from J, the gap between germline ends came to 12 bases. This CDR3 comprises 14 residues. Here the CDR3 reads CASSSGHRNTEAFF. CDR3 sequence (DNA): TGTGCCAGTAGTTCCGGACACCGTAACACTGAAGCTTTCTTT.

In DNA form, the CDR3 reads TGCGCCAGCAGTGAGGGCGGGCCAGCTAATGAAAAACTGTTTTTT. Amino acids: CASSEGGPANEKLFF. The chain is built from TRBV10-2 and TRBJ1-4; D unresolved. Germline CDR1 reads WSHSY; CDR2 reads SAAADI. There are 15 residues in the CDR3. The V and J ends lost 2 bases and 3 bases respectively, with 10 bases between them.